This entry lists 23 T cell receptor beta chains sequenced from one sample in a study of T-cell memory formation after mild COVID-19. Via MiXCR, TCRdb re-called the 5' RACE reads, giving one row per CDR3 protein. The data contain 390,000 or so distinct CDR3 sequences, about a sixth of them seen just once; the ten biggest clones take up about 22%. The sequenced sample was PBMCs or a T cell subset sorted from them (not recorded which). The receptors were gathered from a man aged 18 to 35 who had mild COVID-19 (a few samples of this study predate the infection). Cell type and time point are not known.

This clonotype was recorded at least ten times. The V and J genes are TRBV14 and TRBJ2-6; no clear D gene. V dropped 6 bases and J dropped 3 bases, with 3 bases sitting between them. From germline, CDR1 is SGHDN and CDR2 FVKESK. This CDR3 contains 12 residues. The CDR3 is CASSSGANVLTF. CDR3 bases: TGTGCCAGCAGTAGTGGGGCCAACGTCCTGACTTTC.

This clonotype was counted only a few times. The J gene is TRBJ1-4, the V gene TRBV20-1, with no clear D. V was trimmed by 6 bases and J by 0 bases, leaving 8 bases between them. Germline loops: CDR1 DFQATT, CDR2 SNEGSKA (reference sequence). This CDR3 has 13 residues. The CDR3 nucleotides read TGCAGTGCCGCCAGGTCAACTAATGAAAAACTGTTTTTT. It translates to CSAARSTNEKLFF.

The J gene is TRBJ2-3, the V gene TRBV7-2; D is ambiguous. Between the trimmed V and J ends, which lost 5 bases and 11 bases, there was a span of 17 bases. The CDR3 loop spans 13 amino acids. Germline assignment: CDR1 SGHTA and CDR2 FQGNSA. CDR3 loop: CASSDLRYVGQYF. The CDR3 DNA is TGTGCCAGCAGCGACCTCCGATACGTTGGGCAGTATTTT.

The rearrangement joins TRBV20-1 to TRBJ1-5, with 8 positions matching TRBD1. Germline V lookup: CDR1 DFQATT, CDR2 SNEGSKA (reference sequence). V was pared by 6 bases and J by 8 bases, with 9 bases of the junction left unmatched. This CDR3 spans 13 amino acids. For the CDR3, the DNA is TGCAGTGCAGTGACAGGGGCCGATAAGCCCCAGCATTTT. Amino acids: CSAVTGADKPQHF.

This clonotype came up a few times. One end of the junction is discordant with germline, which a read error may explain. The CDR3 sequence is CASSLLRERGRF. In nucleotides, the CDR3 is TGTGCCAGCAGTTTATTGAGGGAAAGAGGAAGGTTT. The V gene is TRBV28, the J gene TRBJ1-1; D is uncertain. CDR1 is MDHEN and CDR2 is SYDVKM in the germline V gene. CDR3 size: 12 residues.

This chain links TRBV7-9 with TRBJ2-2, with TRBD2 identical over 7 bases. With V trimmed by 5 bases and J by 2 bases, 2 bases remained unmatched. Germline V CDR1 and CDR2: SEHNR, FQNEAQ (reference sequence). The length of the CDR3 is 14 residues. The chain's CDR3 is CASSATSNTGELFF. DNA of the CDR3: TGTGCCAGCAGCGCGACTAGCAACACCGGGGAGCTGTTTTTT.

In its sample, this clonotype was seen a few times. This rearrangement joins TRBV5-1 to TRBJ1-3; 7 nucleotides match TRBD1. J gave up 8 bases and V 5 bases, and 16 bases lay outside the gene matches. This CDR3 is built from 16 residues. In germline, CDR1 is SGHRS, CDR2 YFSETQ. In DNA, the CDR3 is TGCGCCAGCAGGTCCTGGCCCCCGGAAAGGGGGCACACCATATATTTT. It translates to CASRSWPPERGHTIYF.

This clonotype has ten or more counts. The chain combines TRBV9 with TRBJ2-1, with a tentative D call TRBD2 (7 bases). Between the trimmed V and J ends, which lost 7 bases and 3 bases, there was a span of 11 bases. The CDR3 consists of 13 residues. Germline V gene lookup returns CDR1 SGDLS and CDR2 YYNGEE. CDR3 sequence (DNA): TGTGCCAGCGGGGGGGCAGTCTACAATGAGCAGTTCTTC. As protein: CASGGAVYNEQFF.

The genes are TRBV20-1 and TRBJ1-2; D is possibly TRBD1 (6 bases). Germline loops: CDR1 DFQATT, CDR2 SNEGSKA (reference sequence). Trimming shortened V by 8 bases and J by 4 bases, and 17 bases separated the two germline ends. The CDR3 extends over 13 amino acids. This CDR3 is CSTLRQAPYGYTF. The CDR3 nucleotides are TGCAGTACTTTACGACAGGCGCCCTATGGCTACACCTTC.

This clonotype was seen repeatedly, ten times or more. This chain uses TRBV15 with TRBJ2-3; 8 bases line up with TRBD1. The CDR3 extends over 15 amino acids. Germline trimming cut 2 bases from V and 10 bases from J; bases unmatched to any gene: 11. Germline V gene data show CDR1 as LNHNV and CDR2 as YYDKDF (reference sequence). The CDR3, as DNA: TGTGCCACCAGCAGATCGCAGACAGGGGCGACTGCGCAGTATTTT. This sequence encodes CATSRSQTGATAQYF.

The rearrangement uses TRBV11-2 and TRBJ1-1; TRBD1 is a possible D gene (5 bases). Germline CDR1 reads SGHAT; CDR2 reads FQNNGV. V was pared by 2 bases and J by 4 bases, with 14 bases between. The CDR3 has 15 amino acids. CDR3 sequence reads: CASSLRSGSPTEAFF. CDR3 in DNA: TGTGCCAGCAGCTTACGGTCAGGGTCCCCCACTGAAGCTTTCTTT.

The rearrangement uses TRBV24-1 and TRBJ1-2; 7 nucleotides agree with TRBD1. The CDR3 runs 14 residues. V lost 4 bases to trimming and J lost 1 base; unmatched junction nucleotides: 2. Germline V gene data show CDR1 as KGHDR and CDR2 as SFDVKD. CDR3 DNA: TGTGCCACCAGTGACGGGACAGATAACTATGGCTACACCTTC. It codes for CATSDGTDNYGYTF.

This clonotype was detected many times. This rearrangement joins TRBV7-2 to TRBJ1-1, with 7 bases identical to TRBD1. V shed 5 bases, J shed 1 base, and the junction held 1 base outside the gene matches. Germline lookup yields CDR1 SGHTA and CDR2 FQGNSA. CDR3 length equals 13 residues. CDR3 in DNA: TGTGCCAGCAGCCGGGACAGGAACACTGAAGCTTTCTTT. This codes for CASSRDRNTEAFF.

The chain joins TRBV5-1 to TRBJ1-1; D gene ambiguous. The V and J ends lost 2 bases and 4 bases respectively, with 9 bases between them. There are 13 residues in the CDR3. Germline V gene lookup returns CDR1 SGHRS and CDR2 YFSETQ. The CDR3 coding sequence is TGCGCCAGCAGCTTCAATGATCGCACTGAAGCTTTCTTT. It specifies CASSFNDRTEAFF.

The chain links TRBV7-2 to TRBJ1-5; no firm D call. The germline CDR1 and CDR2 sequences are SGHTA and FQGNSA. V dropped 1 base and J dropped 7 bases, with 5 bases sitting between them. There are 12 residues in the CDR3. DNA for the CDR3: TGTGCCAGCAGCTTAGTAGCCCAGCCCCAGCATTTT. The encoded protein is CASSLVAQPQHF.

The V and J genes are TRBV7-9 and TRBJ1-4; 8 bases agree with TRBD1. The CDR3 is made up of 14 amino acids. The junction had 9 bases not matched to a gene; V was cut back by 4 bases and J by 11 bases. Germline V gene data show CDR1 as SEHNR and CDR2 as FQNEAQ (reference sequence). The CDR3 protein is CASSSGQAYAKLFF. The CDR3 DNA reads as TGTGCCAGCAGCTCGGGACAGGCCTACGCGAAACTGTTTTTT.

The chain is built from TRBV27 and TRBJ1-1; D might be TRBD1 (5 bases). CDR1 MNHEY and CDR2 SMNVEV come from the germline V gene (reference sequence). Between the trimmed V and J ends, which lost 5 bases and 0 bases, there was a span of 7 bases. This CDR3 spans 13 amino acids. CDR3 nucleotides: TGTGCCAGCAGTGGGGCCATGAACACTGAAGCTTTCTTT. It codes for CASSGAMNTEAFF.

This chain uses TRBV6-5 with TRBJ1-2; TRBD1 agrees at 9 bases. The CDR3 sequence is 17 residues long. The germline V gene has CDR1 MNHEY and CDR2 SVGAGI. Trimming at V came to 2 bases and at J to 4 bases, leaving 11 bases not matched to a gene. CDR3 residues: CASSYVGTGTLGYGYTF. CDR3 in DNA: TGTGCCAGCAGTTACGTTGGGACAGGGACGTTAGGCTATGGCTACACCTTC.

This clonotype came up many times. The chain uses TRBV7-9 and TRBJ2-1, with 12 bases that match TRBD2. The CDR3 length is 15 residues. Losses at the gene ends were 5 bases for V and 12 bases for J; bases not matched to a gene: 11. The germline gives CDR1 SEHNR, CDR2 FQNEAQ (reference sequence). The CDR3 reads CASSVTSGGPIVQFF. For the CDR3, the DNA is TGTGCCAGCAGCGTGACTAGCGGGGGTCCAATTGTGCAGTTCTTC.

The CDR3 spells CASSQRQGSNQPQHF. Here the CDR3 DNA reads TGCGCCAGCAGCCAAAGACAGGGGTCGAATCAGCCCCAGCATTTT. The rearrangement joins TRBV5-1 to TRBJ1-5, with 8 nucleotides matching TRBD1. From germline, CDR1 is SGHRS and CDR2 YFSETQ. This CDR3 region has 15 residues. Unmatched junction bases numbered 7, after V lost 4 bases and J lost 4 bases.

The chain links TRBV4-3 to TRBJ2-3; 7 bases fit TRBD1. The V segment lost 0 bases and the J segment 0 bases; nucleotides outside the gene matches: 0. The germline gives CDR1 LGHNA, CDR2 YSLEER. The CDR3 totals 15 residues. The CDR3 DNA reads TGCGCCAGCAGCCAAGAGACAGGGAGCACAGATACGCAGTATTTT. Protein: CASSQETGSTDTQYF.

CDR3: CASRRSGLAYNEQFF. The CDR3 DNA reads TGTGCCAGTAGACGCTCCGGACTGGCCTACAATGAGCAGTTCTTC. The chain carries TRBV19 and TRBJ2-1; maybe TRBD2 (5 bases). Germline CDR1 LNHDA, CDR2 SQIVND (reference sequence). V lost 6 bases to trimming and J lost 2 bases, with 14 bases between them. This CDR3 spans 15 amino acids. Supplemented by reference TRBV19 and TRBJ2-1, the full variable domain reads DGGITQSPKYLFRKEGQNVTLSCEQNLNHDAMYWYRQDPGQGLRLIYYSQIVNDFQKGDIAEGYSVSREKKESFPLTVTSAQKNPTAFYLCASRRSGLAYNEQFFGPGTRLTVL.

DNA for the CDR3: TGCGCCAGCAGCCAAGGTAGGGACTCCTACGAGCAGTACTTC. Amino acids: CASSQGRDSYEQYF. The chain uses TRBV4-3 and TRBJ2-7, with unresolved D. The CDR3 has 14 residues. V was trimmed by 1 base and J by 0 bases, leaving 7 bases between them. The germline V gene encodes CDR1 LGHNA and CDR2 YSLEER.